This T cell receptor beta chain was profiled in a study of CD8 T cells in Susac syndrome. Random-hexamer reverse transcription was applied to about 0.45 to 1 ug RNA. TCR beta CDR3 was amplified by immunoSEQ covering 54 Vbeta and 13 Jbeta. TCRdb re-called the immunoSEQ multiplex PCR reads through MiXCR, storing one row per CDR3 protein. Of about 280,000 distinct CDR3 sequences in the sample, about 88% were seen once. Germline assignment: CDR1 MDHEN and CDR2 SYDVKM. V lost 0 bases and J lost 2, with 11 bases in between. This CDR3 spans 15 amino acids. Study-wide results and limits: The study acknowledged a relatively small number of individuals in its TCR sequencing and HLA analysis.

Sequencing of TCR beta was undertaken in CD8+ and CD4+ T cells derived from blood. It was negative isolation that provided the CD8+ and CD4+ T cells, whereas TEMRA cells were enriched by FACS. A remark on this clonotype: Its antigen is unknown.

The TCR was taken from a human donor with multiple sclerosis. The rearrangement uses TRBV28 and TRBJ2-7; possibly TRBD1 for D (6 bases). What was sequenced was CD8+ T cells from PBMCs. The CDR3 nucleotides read TGTGCCAGCAGTTTATGGGGTGGACAGACCTACGAGCAGTACTTC. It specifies CASSLWGGQTYEQYF.